This T cell receptor (beta chain) was recovered during a study of blood T cell repertoires in COVID-19. Donors in Cohort 3 counted as recovered after two negative PCRs, clearance, or symptom resolution. J was trimmed by 3 bases and V by 4 bases; bases with no gene match: 9. Germline CDR1 is SGHNT and CDR2 is YYREEE (reference sequence). There are 15 residues in the CDR3. The sample holds one count of this clone. Data came from immunoSEQ multiplex PCR; TCRdb stores just in-frame clones and leaves some out. The table has roughly 180,000 clones, over 70% seen once. The specimen sequenced was PBMCs or T cells enriched from blood (not recorded which). This sequence originates from a woman aged 55 to 70 who had recovered from COVID-19. V gene TRBV5-4 combines with J gene TRBJ2-7; TRBD2 matches at 8 bases. CDR3 in amino acids: CASSPTGTSNYEQYF. In DNA form, the CDR3 reads TGTGCCAGCAGCCCCACCGGGACTAGTAACTACGAGCAGTACTTC.